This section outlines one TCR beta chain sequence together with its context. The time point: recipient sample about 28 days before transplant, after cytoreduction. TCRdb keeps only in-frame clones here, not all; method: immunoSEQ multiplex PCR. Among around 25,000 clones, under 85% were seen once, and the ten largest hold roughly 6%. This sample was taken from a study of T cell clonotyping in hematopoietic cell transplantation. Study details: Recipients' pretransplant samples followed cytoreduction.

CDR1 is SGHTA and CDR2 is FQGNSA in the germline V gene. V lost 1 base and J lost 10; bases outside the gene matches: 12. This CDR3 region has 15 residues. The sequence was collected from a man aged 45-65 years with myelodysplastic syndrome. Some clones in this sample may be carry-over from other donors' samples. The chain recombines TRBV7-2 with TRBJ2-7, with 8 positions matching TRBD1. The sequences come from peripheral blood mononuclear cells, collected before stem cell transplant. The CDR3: CASSLGGQGALNQYF. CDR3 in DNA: TGTGCCAGCAGCTTAGGGGGCCAGGGGGCGCTTAATCAGTACTTC.